One and the same sample provided the 9 T cell receptor beta chains below, sequenced in a study of blood T cell repertoires in COVID-19. The protocol was immunoSEQ multiplex PCR, while the TCRdb copy is restricted to in-frame clones and leaves out a portion. Of around 25,000 clones listed, over 75% were seen once; the top ten hold approximately 7.7%. The specimen sequenced was peripheral blood. The receptors originated from a woman aged 45-65 years with active COVID-19.

The chain couples TRBV2 to TRBJ1-2; TRBD1 might be the D (6 bases). The CDR3 runs to 12 residues. V shed 6 bases and J shed 7 bases, with 12 bases lying between them. Germline V gene lookup returns CDR1 SNHLY and CDR2 FYNNEI. CDR3 nucleotides: TGTGCCAGCAGACCCCGGGGGGCTGGCTACACCTTC. It codes for CASRPRGAGYTF.

The chain has TRBV19 and TRBJ2-1, with D possibly TRBD2 on 6 matching bases. The CDR3 totals 16 residues. The germline V gene encodes CDR1 LNHDA and CDR2 SQIVND (reference sequence). V was trimmed by 3 bases and J by 1 base, leaving 13 bases between them. CDR3 bases: TGTGCCAGTAGTATTTCGTATAGCGGATCCTACAATGAGCAGTTCTTC. Residues: CASSISYSGSYNEQFF. The variable domain in full, with the rest retrieved from reference TRBV19 and TRBJ2-1, is DGGITQSPKYLFRKEGQNVTLSCEQNLNHDAMYWYRQDPGQGLRLIYYSQIVNDFQKGDIAEGYSVSREKKESFPLTVTSAQKNPTAFYLCASSISYSGSYNEQFFGPGTRLTVL.

The rearrangement uses TRBV7-9 and TRBJ2-1, with TRBD2 as a possible D gene (6 bases). Trimming removed 1 base at V and 8 bases at J, with 18 bases between. Germline CDR1 is SEHNR and CDR2 is FQNEAQ (reference sequence). The CDR3 loop spans 16 amino acids. This CDR3 reads CASSLGVGGLAHEQFF. The CDR3 nucleotides read TGTGCCAGCAGCTTAGGGGTTGGTGGGCTAGCGCATGAGCAGTTCTTC.

The chain has TRBV30 and TRBJ2-3; 7 nucleotides align to TRBD2. The CDR3 has 14 residues. Germline V lookup: CDR1 GTSNPN, CDR2 SVGIG (reference sequence). V lost 5 bases and J lost 2; bases outside the gene matches: 7. CDR3 sequence reads: CAWVPGLNTDTQYF. The CDR3, as DNA: TGTGCCTGGGTACCGGGACTAAACACAGATACGCAGTATTTT.

The chain has TRBV6-5 and TRBJ2-2, with 8 bases aligning to TRBD1. This CDR3 spans 15 amino acids. Per the germline V gene, CDR1 is MNHEY and CDR2 is SVGAGI. The V segment lost 5 bases and the J segment 4 bases; nucleotides outside the gene matches: 6. Written as DNA, the CDR3 is TGTGCCAGCAGTACAGGGGGAAGGGGCACCGGGGAGCTGTTTTTT. Its translation is CASSTGGRGTGELFF.

The rearrangement links TRBV6-5 to TRBJ1-1; 9 bases line up with TRBD1. J was trimmed by 4 bases and V by 6 bases; bases with no gene match: 3. Germline values: CDR1 MNHEY, CDR2 SVGAGI. This CDR3 comprises 13 residues. The CDR3 DNA follows: TGTGCCAGCAGGAAGACAGGGGGCACTGAAGCTTTCTTT. Amino acids: CASRKTGGTEAFF.

CDR3 loop: CASALTGSSYNEQFF. For the CDR3, the DNA is TGTGCCAGTGCCCTCACGGGGAGCTCCTACAATGAGCAGTTCTTC. This sequence joins TRBV19 and TRBJ2-1, with D possibly TRBD2 on 5 matching bases. The germline V gene encodes CDR1 LNHDA and CDR2 SQIVND (reference sequence). The CDR3 has 15 amino acids. Trimming removed 8 bases from V and 0 bases from J, with 14 bases in between.

The CDR3 loop is CASSSVPDTQYF. Written as DNA, the CDR3 is TGTGCCAGCAGCTCAGTACCAGATACGCAGTATTTT. The chain joins TRBV6-2 or TRBV6-3 to TRBJ2-3; D call uncertain. The CDR3 has 12 residues. Looked up from germline, CDR1 is MNHEY and CDR2 is SVGEGT. Trimming took off 6 bases at V and 4 bases at J, with 8 bases between the two ends.

The V gene is TRBV2, the J gene TRBJ1-1; D gene uncertain. This CDR3 has 11 amino acids. Germline values: CDR1 SNHLY, CDR2 FYNNEI. Trimming took 8 bases from V and 1 from J, leaving 5 bases between them. DNA for the CDR3: TGTGCCAGCGGCTCGAACACTGAAGCTTTCTTT. Translation gives CASGSNTEAFF.